This T cell receptor (beta chain) emerged from a study of T cells in localized non-small cell lung cancer. Some clones are missing from TCRdb's copy, which holds only in-frame ones; the method was immunoSEQ multiplex PCR. The sample includes about 43,000 clones, more than 85% of them seen just once. The V gene's germline CDR1 is MGHRA and CDR2 YSYEKL. Trimming left V 1 base short and J 1 base short, with 18 bases between. The CDR3 loop spans 18 amino acids. The chain combines TRBV4-1 with TRBJ2-3, with a tentative D call TRBD2 (7 bases). This receptor was identified in a woman aged 35 to 75 with stage II lung adenocarcinoma. Sequences were derived from PBMCs, sampled before any cancer treatment. The DNA of the CDR3 is TGCGCCAGCAGCCAAGCATATGAGGGGGGGCGGGGCACAGATACGCAGTATTTT. It encodes CASSQAYEGGRGTDTQYF.